One and the same sample provided the 18 T cell receptor beta chains below, sequenced in a study of tumor and adjacent non-tumor tissue in lung cancer. The library came from three nested PCR rounds adapted from ARM-PCR protocols. TCRdb ran MiXCR on the multiplex PCR reads and lists one entry per CDR3 protein. The sample yields approximately 100,000 distinct CDR3 sequences, 62% seen once. RNA was extracted from bulk tissue without any cell sorting. More than 3 cm separated this lung sample from the edge of the tumor. Sequenced input: distant non-tumor lung tissue. All receptors derive from a man aged 60 to 69 with non-small cell lung cancer.

This clonotype was seen repeatedly, ten times or more. V and J are TRBV5-6 and TRBJ2-1; TRBD2 matches 7 bases. The germline V gene has CDR1 SGHDT and CDR2 YYEEEE. The trim removed 3 bases at V and 5 bases at J, leaving 26 bases unmatched. The CDR3 loop spans 21 amino acids. CDR3 sequence: CASSYGFRGRIRREWNNEQFF. The DNA for the CDR3 is TGTGCCAGCAGCTACGGGTTTAGGGGCCGAATTCGGCGGGAGTGGAACAATGAGCAGTTCTTC.

The chain joins TRBV24-1 to TRBJ2-3, with D perhaps matching TRBD2 (6 bases). Trimming left V 2 bases short and J 7 bases short, with 12 bases between. Germline CDR1 reads KGHDR; CDR2 reads SFDVKD. CDR3 length equals 14 residues. As DNA, the CDR3 is TGTGCCACCAGTGATTCGGGACTTCCTTATACGCAGTATTTT. It specifies CATSDSGLPYTQYF.

The rearrangement uses TRBV6-2 or TRBV6-3 and TRBJ2-5; 8 nucleotides match TRBD2. The CDR3 covers 14 residues. Per the germline V gene, CDR1 is MNHEY and CDR2 is SVGEGT. The V segment lost 8 bases and the J segment 5 bases; nucleotides outside the gene matches: 10. The CDR3 DNA reads as TGTGCCAGCCAATACGGGGGCGGGAGGGAGACCCAGTACTTC. This gives the protein CASQYGGGRETQYF.

As for this clonotype: Given a much more abundant clone one base away, this may be a read error. The rearrangement links TRBV6-2 or TRBV6-3 to TRBJ2-3; a possible D gene is TRBD1 (6 bases). This CDR3 has 15 amino acids. V shed 8 bases and J shed 2 bases, with 17 bases lying between them. From germline, CDR1 is MNHEY and CDR2 SVGEGT. The CDR3 loop is CASLQGRIFTDTQYF. CDR3 DNA: TGTGCCAGCTTACAGGGACGCATCTTCACAGATACGCAGTATTTT.

With regard to this clonotype: A much larger clone differs from this one at a single base, so this may be a read error. The V and J genes are TRBV6-1 and TRBJ1-5, with TRBD1 as a possible D gene (5 bases). This CDR3 spans 15 amino acids. The germline V gene encodes CDR1 MNHNS and CDR2 SASEGT. CDR3 DNA sequence: TGTGACAGCAGTGGTCGTTGGGGGGGCAATCAGCCCCAGCATTTT. Translation: CDSSGRWGGNQPQHF.

This chain links TRBV12-3 or TRBV12-4 with TRBJ2-5; TRBD1 matches at 8 bases. V trimming: 5 bases; J trimming: 6 bases; junction bases outside the gene matches: 8. CDR3 length equals 14 residues. The CDR3 sequence: CASSPGQGQKTQYF. Here the CDR3 DNA reads TGTGCCAGCAGTCCCGGACAGGGACAGAAGACCCAGTACTTC.

This clonotype appeared once. The junction does not match germline at one end; this may be a read error. The genes are TRBV11-2 and TRBJ2-1, with 8 bases lining up with TRBD1. Germline loops: CDR1 SGHAT, CDR2 FQNNGV. The CDR3 totals 15 residues. The chain's CDR3 is CANSDDPTGDSEQFF. CDR3 DNA: TGTGCCAACAGCGACGACCCGACAGGGGACAGTGAGCAGTTCTTC.

This chain uses TRBV25-1 with TRBJ2-1; TRBD1 agrees at 11 bases. The CDR3 spans 17 residues. V gave up 3 bases and J gave up 9 bases; unmatched junction bases: 13. The germline CDR1 and CDR2 sequences are MGHDK and SYGVNS. CDR3 coding DNA: TGTGCCAGCAGTGACTTACCCGGACAGGGGGCATTGGGTGAGCAGTTCTTC. Its protein product is CASSDLPGQGALGEQFF.

The J gene is TRBJ2-3, the V gene TRBV2, with 7 bases that match TRBD1. The V segment lost 8 bases and the J segment 6 bases; nucleotides outside the gene matches: 5. CDR1 and CDR2 from the germline V gene are SNHLY and FYNNEI. The CDR3 is 12 residues long. CDR3: CASQRGPDTQYF. The CDR3, as DNA: TGTGCCAGCCAGAGGGGGCCGGATACGCAGTATTTT.

Of note for this clonotype: The junction and the germline gene differ at one end; a read error may be behind it. The chain combines TRBV11-2 with TRBJ2-7, with D uncertain. The CDR3 is 14 amino acids. Germline CDR1 reads SGHAT; CDR2 reads FQNNGV. CDR3 nucleotide sequence: TGTACCAGCAACGCTGGTACCCGCACCTACAAGCAGTACTTC. Translated: CTSNAGTRTYKQYF.

Notes on this clonotype: At one end the junction does not follow the germline gene, possibly because of a read error. CDR3 sequence: CCVKKGTSGRGAEQFF. CDR3 bases: TGCTGCGTGAAGAAGGGGACTAGCGGTAGGGGGGCTGAGCAGTTCTTC. J is TRBJ2-1 and V is TRBV29-1; TRBD2 aligns across 11 bases. CDR1 and CDR2 (germline): SQVTM, ANQGSEA. The CDR3 spans 16 residues.

As concerns this clonotype: It may be a read error: a sequence one base away is much more abundant. The chain links TRBV30 to TRBJ2-5; D is tentatively TRBD1 or TRBD2 (5 bases each). V shed 7 bases and J shed 5 bases, with 17 bases lying between them. Germline V gives CDR1 GTSNPN, CDR2 SVGIG (reference sequence). The CDR3 runs to 13 residues. CDR3 in DNA: TGTGCCTTGACTAAGCAGGGCTTGGAGACCCAGTACTTC. The encoded protein is CALTKQGLETQYF. Full variable domain (remainder filled in from reference TRBV30 and TRBJ2-5): SQTIHQWPATLVQPVGSPLSLECTVEGTSNPNLYWYRQAAGRGLQLLFYSVGIGQISSEVPQNLSASRPQDRQFILSSKKLLLSDSGFYLCALTKQGLETQYFGPGTRLLVL.

J is TRBJ2-1 and V is TRBV28; a possible D gene is TRBD1 (5 bases). This CDR3 region has 15 residues. V was cut by 3 bases and J by 7 bases, with 16 bases left in between. CDR1 is MDHEN and CDR2 is SYDVKM in the germline V gene. The CDR3 region is CASSLFGSRENEQFF. The CDR3, as DNA: TGTGCCAGCAGTTTGTTTGGTAGCAGGGAAAATGAGCAGTTCTTC.

With respect to this clonotype: Given a much more abundant clone one base away, this may be a read error. The CDR3 end shows no conserved phenylalanine or tryptophan, and so a read error is likely. This sequence joins TRBV6-5 and TRBJ1-2, with 10 bases lining up with TRBD1. Trimming at V came to 2 bases and at J to 7 bases, leaving 4 bases not matched to a gene. CDR3 length: 14 residues. CDR1 is MNHEY, CDR2 SVGAGI, per germline. This CDR3 reads CASSYGDRGRGYTS. The CDR3 bases are TGTGCCAGCAGTTACGGGGACAGGGGTCGTGGCTACACCTCC.

This chain links TRBV24-1 with TRBJ2-4; no firm D call. This CDR3 is built from 15 residues. CDR1 and CDR2 (germline): KGHDR, SFDVKD. V gave up 5 bases and J gave up 1 base, with 11 bases separating them. The CDR3 DNA is TGTGCCACCAGTGGCAGCAAAACGGCCAAAAACATTCAGTACTTC. Encoded protein: CATSGSKTAKNIQYF.

As for this clonotype: A junction end diverges from the germline sequence, so it may reflect a read error. This chain connects TRBV29-1 to TRBJ1-1; D unclear. Germline CDR1 SQVTM, CDR2 ANQGSEA. This CDR3 comprises 12 residues. The CDR3, as DNA: TGTAGCGTTGATCAAATGAACACTGAAGCTTTATTT. Residues: CSVDQMNTEALF.

This clonotype was observed at least ten times. J is TRBJ1-5 and V is TRBV7-8, with D perhaps TRBD1 (5 bases). Per the germline V gene, CDR1 is SGHVS and CDR2 is FQNEAQ. Between the trimmed V and J ends, which lost 3 bases and 0 bases, there was a span of 6 bases. CDR3 length: 14 amino acids. DNA of the CDR3: TGTGCCAGCAGCTTTGACAGTAGCAATCAGCCCCAGCATTTT. It yields the protein CASSFDSSNQPQHF.

The table lists this clonotype with a few counts. A much larger clone sits a single nucleotide away, making a read error possible. This rearrangement joins TRBV6-5 to TRBJ2-7; tentative D call: TRBD2 (7 bases). V shed 6 bases and J shed 6 bases, with 18 bases lying between them. Germline-derived CDR1 and CDR2 are MNHEY and SVGAGI. This CDR3 is 14 amino acids long. In nucleotides, the CDR3 is TGTGCCAGCAGCTCCCCGCAGGGGAGGGGCGAGCAGTACTTC. Amino acid sequence: CASSSPQGRGEQYF.